The T cell receptor beta chain described here comes from a study of shared clonotypes between healthy human individuals. General observations from the study: The authors sampled blood alone, and tissue repertoires likely differ.

This CDR3 contains 14 residues. With 2 bases clipped from V and 3 bases from J, the junction kept 1 base outside the gene matches. In germline, CDR1 is LNHDA, CDR2 SQIVND (reference sequence). This clone was seen more than once but under ten times. As yet, its antigen is unknown. This table comes from immunoSEQ multiplex PCR, and its TCRdb copy is limited to in-frame clones, with some not included. The table records about 100,000 clones, just over 65% of them present only once. The chain joins TRBV19 to TRBJ1-2; 9 bases are shared with TRBD1. The sample was memory CD8+ T cells sorted from blood. The sample's subset: CD45RO+ cells pooled with CCR7-negative TemRA cells. The sequence was obtained from a woman between 25 and 40 years old in good health. The CDR3 here is CASSIWTGDYGYTF. The CDR3 DNA reads TGTGCCAGTAGTATATGGACAGGGGACTATGGCTACACCTTC.